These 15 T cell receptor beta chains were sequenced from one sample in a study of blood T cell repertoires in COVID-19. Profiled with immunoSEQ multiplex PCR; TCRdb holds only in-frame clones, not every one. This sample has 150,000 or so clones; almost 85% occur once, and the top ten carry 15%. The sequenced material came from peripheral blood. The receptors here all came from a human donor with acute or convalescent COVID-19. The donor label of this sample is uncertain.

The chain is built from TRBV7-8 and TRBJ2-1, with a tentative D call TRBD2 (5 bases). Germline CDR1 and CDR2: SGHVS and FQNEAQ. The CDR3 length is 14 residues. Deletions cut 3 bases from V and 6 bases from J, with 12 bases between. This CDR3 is CASSFPGWSNEQFF. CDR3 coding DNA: TGTGCCAGCAGCTTTCCGGGATGGAGCAATGAGCAGTTCTTC.

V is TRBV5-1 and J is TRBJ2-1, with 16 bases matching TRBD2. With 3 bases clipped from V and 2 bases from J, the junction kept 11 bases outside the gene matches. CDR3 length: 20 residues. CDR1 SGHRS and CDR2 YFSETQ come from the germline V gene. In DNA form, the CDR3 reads TGCGCCAGCAGCTCCCCGGGACTAGCGGGGGGGCCCCCCCCCTACAATGAGCAGTTCTTC. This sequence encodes CASSSPGLAGGPPPYNEQFF.

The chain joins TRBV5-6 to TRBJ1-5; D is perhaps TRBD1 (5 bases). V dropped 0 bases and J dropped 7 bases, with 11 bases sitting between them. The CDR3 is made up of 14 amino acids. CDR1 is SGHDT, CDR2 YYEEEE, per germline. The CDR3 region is CASSLGRGFQPQHF. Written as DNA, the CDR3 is TGTGCCAGCAGCTTGGGGAGGGGTTTCCAGCCCCAGCATTTT.

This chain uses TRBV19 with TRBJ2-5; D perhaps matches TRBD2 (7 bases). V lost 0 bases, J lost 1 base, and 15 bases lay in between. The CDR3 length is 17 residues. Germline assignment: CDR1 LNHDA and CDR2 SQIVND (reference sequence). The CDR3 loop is CASSIDWSRGPQETQYF. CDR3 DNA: TGTGCCAGTAGTATAGATTGGTCGCGGGGGCCCCAAGAGACCCAGTACTTC.

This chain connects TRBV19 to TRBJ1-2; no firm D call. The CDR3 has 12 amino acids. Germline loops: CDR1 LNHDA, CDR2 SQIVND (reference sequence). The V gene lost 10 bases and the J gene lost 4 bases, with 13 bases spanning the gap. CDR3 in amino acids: CATRREPYGYTF. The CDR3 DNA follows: TGTGCCACGCGGCGGGAACCCTATGGCTACACCTTC.

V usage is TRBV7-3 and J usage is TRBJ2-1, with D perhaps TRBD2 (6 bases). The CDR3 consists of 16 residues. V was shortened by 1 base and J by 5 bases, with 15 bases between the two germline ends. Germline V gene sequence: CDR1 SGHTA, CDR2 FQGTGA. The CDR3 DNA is TGTGCCAGCAGCTTAAACGGGGCGGGGCTAGACAATGAGCAGTTCTTC. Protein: CASSLNGAGLDNEQFF. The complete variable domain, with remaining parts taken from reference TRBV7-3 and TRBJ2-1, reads GAGVSQTPSNKVTEKGKYVELRCDPISGHTALYWYRQSLGQGPEFLIYFQGTGAADDSGLPNDRFFAVRPEGSVSTLKIQRTERGDSAVYLCASSLNGAGLDNEQFFGPGTRLTVL.

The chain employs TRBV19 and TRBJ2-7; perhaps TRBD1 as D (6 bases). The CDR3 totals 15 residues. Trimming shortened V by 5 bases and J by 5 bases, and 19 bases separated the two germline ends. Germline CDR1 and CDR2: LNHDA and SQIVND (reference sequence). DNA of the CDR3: TGTGCCAGTAGTGGAGATAACAGGGTTGGGGACGAGCAGTACTTC. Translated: CASSGDNRVGDEQYF.

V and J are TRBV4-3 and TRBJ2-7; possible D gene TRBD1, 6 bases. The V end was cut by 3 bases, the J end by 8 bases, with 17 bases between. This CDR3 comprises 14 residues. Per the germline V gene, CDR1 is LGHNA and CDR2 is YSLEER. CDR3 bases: TGCGCCAGCAGCCAGGAGGTACAGGGTTTTAAGCAGTACTTC. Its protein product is CASSQEVQGFKQYF.

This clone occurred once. CDR3 DNA sequence: TGTGCCAGCACCTTGGGGGGGTTTCAGCCCCAGCATTTT. Its translation is CASTLGGFQPQHF. J is TRBJ1-5 and V is TRBV12-3 or TRBV12-4; possibly TRBD1 for D (5 bases). The germline V and J ends were trimmed by 7 bases and 6 bases, with 13 bases remaining between them. The CDR3 spans 13 residues.

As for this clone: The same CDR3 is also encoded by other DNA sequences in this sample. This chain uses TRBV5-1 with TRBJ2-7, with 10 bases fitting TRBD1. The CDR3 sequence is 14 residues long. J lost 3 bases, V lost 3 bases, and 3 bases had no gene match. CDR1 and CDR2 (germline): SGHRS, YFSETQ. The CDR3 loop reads CASSYGTGDYEQYF. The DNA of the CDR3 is TGCGCCAGCAGCTATGGGACAGGGGACTACGAGCAGTACTTC. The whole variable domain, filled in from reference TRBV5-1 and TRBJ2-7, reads KAGVTQTPRYLIKTRGQQVTLSCSPISGHRSVSWYQQTPGQGLQFLFEYFSETQRNKGNFPGRFSGRQFSNSRSEMNVSTLELGDSALYLCASSYGTGDYEQYFGPGTRLTVT.

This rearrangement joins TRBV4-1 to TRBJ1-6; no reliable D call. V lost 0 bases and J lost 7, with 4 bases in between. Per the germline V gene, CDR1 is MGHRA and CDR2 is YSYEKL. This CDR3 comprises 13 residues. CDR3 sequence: CASSQDQNSPLHF. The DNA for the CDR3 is TGCGCCAGCAGCCAAGATCAAAATTCACCCCTCCACTTT.

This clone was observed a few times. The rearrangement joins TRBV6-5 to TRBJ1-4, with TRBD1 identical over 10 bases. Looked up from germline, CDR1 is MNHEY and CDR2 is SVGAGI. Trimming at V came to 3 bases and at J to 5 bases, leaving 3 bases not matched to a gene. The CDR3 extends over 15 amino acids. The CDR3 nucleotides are TGTGCCAGCAGTTATCGGACAGGGGGAAATGAAAAACTGTTTTTT. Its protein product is CASSYRTGGNEKLFF.

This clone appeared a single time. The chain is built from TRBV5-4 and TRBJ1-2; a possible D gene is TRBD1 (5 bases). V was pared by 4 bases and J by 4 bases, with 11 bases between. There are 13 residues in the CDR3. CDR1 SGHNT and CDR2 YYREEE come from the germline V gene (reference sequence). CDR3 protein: CASSQTAGYGYTF. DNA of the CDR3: TGTGCCAGCAGCCAGACAGCAGGCTATGGCTACACCTTC. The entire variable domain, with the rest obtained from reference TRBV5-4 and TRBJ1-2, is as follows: ETGVTQSPTHLIKTRGQQVTLRCSSQSGHNTVSWYQQALGQGPQFIFQYYREEENGRGNFPPRFSGLQFPNYSSELNVNALELDDSALYLCASSQTAGYGYTFGSGTRLTVV.

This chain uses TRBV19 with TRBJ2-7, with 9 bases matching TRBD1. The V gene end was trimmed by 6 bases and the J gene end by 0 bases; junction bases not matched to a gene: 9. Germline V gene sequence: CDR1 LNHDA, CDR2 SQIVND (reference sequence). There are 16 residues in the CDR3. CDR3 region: CASSTPGQGSSYEQYF. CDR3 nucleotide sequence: TGTGCCAGTAGCACTCCGGGACAGGGAAGCTCCTACGAGCAGTACTTC.

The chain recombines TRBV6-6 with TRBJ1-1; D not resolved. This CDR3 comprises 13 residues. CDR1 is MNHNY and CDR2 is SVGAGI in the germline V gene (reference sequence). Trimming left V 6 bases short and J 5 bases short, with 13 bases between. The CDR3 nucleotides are TGTGCCAGCAGCTCACCAGGTGGAACTGAAGCTTTCTTT. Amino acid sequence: CASSSPGGTEAFF.